This TCR beta chain was identified during a study of blood T cells in healthy people across ages. Findings and caveats of the study: A roughly linear fall in TCR beta diversity per million T cells was seen with increasing age. Unsorted PBMCs ruled out conclusive naive versus antigen-experienced comparison.

The CDR3 has 12 amino acids. After removal of 2 bases from V and 7 bases from J, the junction contained 2 bases not matched to a gene. Germline CDR1 is SGDLS and CDR2 is YYNGEE. Primers used in a second PCR of about 7 to 12 cycles were a sample-barcoded 5' primer and a J-beta primer mix. TCRdb reanalysed the 5' RACE reads using MiXCR and keeps one entry per CDR3 protein. The table lists about 500,000 distinct CDR3 sequences, around 24% of them singletons. The sample holds a few counts of this clonotype. Antigen specificity is unknown. The sample was also reused in another study, on T cells of mothers and their children. From that study: Unrelated mother-child pairs always had slightly, but never significantly, lower normalized overlap than related pairs. The search for persistent microchimeric T cell clones detected none.

The source of this sequence is a boy aged 5-17 years in good health. The chain combines TRBV9 with TRBJ2-5; TRBD1 aligns across 7 bases. Sequencing input: blood. The DNA for the CDR3 is TGTGCCAGCAGCGTCCGACAGGGGACCCAGTACTTC. Translated: CASSVRQGTQYF.